A single sample gave rise to the 20 T cell receptor beta chains below, sequenced in a study of ipilimumab plus nivolumab after autologous stem cell transplantation. Produced via immunoSEQ multiplex PCR; TCRdb's table is partial and in-frame only. The table records 12,000 or so clones, approximately 69% of them present only once. Specimen: PBMCs, collected in a trial of ipilimumab plus nivolumab as post-transplant consolidation. The source is a male donor with diffuse large B-cell lymphoma.

The rearrangement uses TRBV14 and TRBJ2-5, with a possible D match to TRBD2 (5 bases). The V end was cut by 0 bases, the J end by 7 bases, with 9 bases between. CDR1 and CDR2 from the germline V gene are SGHDN and FVKESK. The CDR3 totals 13 residues. In DNA form, the CDR3 reads TGTGCCAGCAGCCAAGATCGTCGGGGGACCCAGTACTTC. It codes for CASSQDRRGTQYF. The full variable domain, in which reference TRBV14 and TRBJ2-5 provide the parts outside the CDR3, is EAGVTQFPSHSVIEKGQTVTLRCDPISGHDNLYWYRRVMGKEIKFLLHFVKESKQDESGMPNNRFLAERTGGTYSTLKVQPAELEDSGVYFCASSQDRRGTQYFGPGTRLLVL.

This clone has a handful of counts. The chain employs TRBV4-1 and TRBJ2-3; 8 nucleotides align to TRBD1. The CDR3 extends over 16 amino acids. Per germline, CDR1 MGHRA and CDR2 YSYEKL. After removal of 2 bases from V and 6 bases from J, the junction contained 10 bases not matched to a gene. This CDR3 reads CASSQRGTGIWDTQYF. The CDR3 DNA sequence: TGCGCCAGCAGCCAAAGAGGGACAGGCATATGGGATACGCAGTATTTT.

The J gene is TRBJ2-1, the V gene TRBV6-4, with D possibly TRBD2 on 6 matching bases. The CDR3 loop spans 15 amino acids. Trimming pared 2 bases from V and 3 bases from J, leaving 11 bases between. Germline-derived CDR1 and CDR2 are MRHNA and SNTAGT. Here the CDR3 DNA reads TGTGCCAGCAGTGACGCTCGGGGACTCTACAATGAGCAGTTCTTC. As protein: CASSDARGLYNEQFF.

The gene calls are TRBV5-6 and TRBJ1-3; D unresolved. Between the trimmed V and J ends, which lost 0 bases and 0 bases, there was a span of 7 bases. The CDR3 loop spans 15 amino acids. Germline CDR1 is SGHDT and CDR2 is YYEEEE. Here the CDR3 DNA reads TGTGCCAGCAGCTTGGGGACCCGCTCTGGAAACACCATATATTTT. Its protein product is CASSLGTRSGNTIYF. The variable domain in full, completed from reference TRBV5-6 and TRBJ1-3, reads DAGVTQSPTHLIKTRGQQVTLRCSPKSGHDTVSWYQQALGQGPQFIFQYYEEEERQRGNFPDRFSGHQFPNYSSELNVNALLLGDSALYLCASSLGTRSGNTIYFGEGSWLTVV.

This sequence joins TRBV5-1 and TRBJ2-7, with unresolved D. The CDR3 is 13 residues long. Per the germline V gene, CDR1 is SGHRS and CDR2 is YFSETQ. Trimming removed 4 bases at V and 4 bases at J, with 12 bases between. Here the CDR3 reads CASSPEALYEQYF. The CDR3 bases are TGCGCCAGCAGCCCCGAGGCGTTGTACGAGCAGTACTTC.

This clone has only a few counts. V usage is TRBV30 and J usage is TRBJ2-7, with D tentatively TRBD1 (5 bases). The V gene's germline CDR1 is GTSNPN and CDR2 SVGIG (reference sequence). This CDR3 spans 12 amino acids. Trimming removed 5 bases from V and 3 bases from J, with 11 bases in between. The CDR3 sequence: CAWVDSYYEQYF. CDR3 in DNA: TGTGCCTGGGTTGACAGCTACTACGAGCAGTACTTC.

The V gene is TRBV7-8, the J gene TRBJ2-7; D gene ambiguous. CDR1 and CDR2 from the germline V gene are SGHVS and FQNEAQ. The CDR3 is 12 residues long. V dropped 2 bases and J dropped 2 bases, with 4 bases sitting between them. The CDR3 loop reads CASSLPTYEQYF. The CDR3 nucleotides are TGTGCCAGCAGCTTACCCACCTACGAGCAGTACTTC.

This clone was seen a handful of times. The chain combines TRBV11-2 with TRBJ1-6; 7 bases line up with TRBD1. The germline V gene has CDR1 SGHAT and CDR2 FQNNGV. This CDR3 has 16 residues. The J segment lost 0 bases and the V segment lost 4 bases, leaving 3 bases of the junction unmatched. The CDR3 coding sequence is TGTGCCAGCAGCTCCGGGACAGCCTCCTATAATTCACCCCTCCACTTT. Amino acids: CASSSGTASYNSPLHF.

This chain joins TRBV6-4 and TRBJ2-3, with D perhaps TRBD2 (6 bases). The V gene lost 0 bases and the J gene lost 2 bases, with 9 bases spanning the gap. The CDR3 extends over 15 amino acids. Per the germline V gene, CDR1 is MRHNA and CDR2 is SNTAGT. For the CDR3, the DNA is TGTGCCAGCAGTGACTCTAGCGGATACACAGATACGCAGTATTTT. This codes for CASSDSSGYTDTQYF.

This clone turned up a few times. The CDR3 nucleotides read TGTGCCAGCAGCTTGGCCTCCTCCTCCTACGAGCAGTACTTC. As protein: CASSLASSSYEQYF. J is TRBJ2-7 and V is TRBV5-6; no clear D gene. Trimming cost V 0 bases and J 0 bases, with 7 bases left between them. CDR1 is SGHDT, CDR2 YYEEEE, per germline. CDR3 size: 14 residues.

This clone was detected a few times. The chain recombines TRBV29-1 with TRBJ1-1; D remains ambiguous. Trimming shortened V by 6 bases and J by 8 bases, and 16 bases separated the two germline ends. This CDR3 region has 12 residues. Germline V gene sequence: CDR1 SQVTM, CDR2 ANQGSEA. The CDR3 DNA reads TGCAGCGTCACAATAGACGGGAAAGAAGCTTTCTTT. Protein: CSVTIDGKEAFF.

This clone is medium-sized within its sample. This rearrangement joins TRBV30 to TRBJ2-1; 9 bases line up with TRBD2. The CDR3 length is 15 residues. The V gene's germline CDR1 is GTSNPN and CDR2 SVGIG (reference sequence). V was clipped by 2 bases and J by 7 bases; unmatched bases: 9. Here the CDR3 reads CAWSPVAGVRNEQFF. The CDR3 DNA follows: TGTGCCTGGAGTCCTGTAGCGGGAGTGAGGAATGAGCAGTTCTTC.

This sequence joins TRBV27 and TRBJ2-3; 7 bases agree with TRBD2. The V gene's germline CDR1 is MNHEY and CDR2 SMNVEV (reference sequence). With V trimmed by 2 bases and J by 2 bases, 4 bases remained unmatched. This CDR3 contains 15 residues. Here the CDR3 reads CASSLMAGATDTQYF. The CDR3 DNA sequence: TGTGCCAGCAGTTTAATGGCGGGAGCCACAGATACGCAGTATTTT.

The chain has TRBV7-6 and TRBJ2-2; 10 bases are a match to TRBD1. This CDR3 is 19 amino acids long. Germline V lookup: CDR1 SGHVS, CDR2 FNYEAQ. The ends lost 5 bases at V and 9 bases at J; junction bases unmatched: 21. The CDR3 region has the DNA TGTGCCAGCAGCCTACGCGGTCTAGGACAGGGGGGAAGGTTAAGGGAGCTGTTTTTT. This encodes CASSLRGLGQGGRLRELFF.

This chain joins TRBV4-1 and TRBJ1-2; D call uncertain. The V gene lost 4 bases and the J gene lost 3 bases, with 12 bases spanning the gap. This CDR3 region has 14 residues. CDR1 MGHRA and CDR2 YSYEKL come from the germline V gene. CDR3 DNA: TGCGCCAGCAGCCGAGGGCGCTGGGACTATGGCTACACCTTC. It codes for CASSRGRWDYGYTF.

The V gene is TRBV7-4, the J gene TRBJ1-1; the D is unclear. In germline, CDR1 is SGHVT, CDR2 SQSDAQ. This CDR3 spans 15 amino acids. Trimming removed 4 bases at V and 0 bases at J, with 12 bases between. The CDR3: CASSSAGRVNTEAFF. For the CDR3, the DNA is TGTGCCAGCAGCTCCGCCGGGCGGGTGAACACTGAAGCTTTCTTT.

The V call is TRBV4-1, the J call TRBJ2-1; possibly TRBD2 for D (5 bases). The V end lost 0 bases, the J end lost 5 bases, and 14 bases lay between the germline ends. The germline gives CDR1 MGHRA, CDR2 YSYEKL. CDR3 size: 16 residues. CDR3 region: CASSQERLATNNEQFF. The CDR3 DNA reads TGCGCCAGCAGCCAAGAAAGATTAGCGACCAACAATGAGCAGTTCTTC.

The chain recombines TRBV7-7 with TRBJ2-1, with D possibly being TRBD2 (5 bases). The CDR3 spans 13 residues. The V end was cut by 5 bases, the J end by 10 bases, with 15 bases between. CDR1 is SSHAT, CDR2 FNYEAQ, per germline (reference sequence). CDR3: CASSLDLASEQFF. CDR3 coding DNA: TGTGCCAGCAGCCTGGACTTGGCAAGCGAGCAGTTCTTC.

The chain carries TRBV6-6 and TRBJ1-2; maybe TRBD1 (5 bases). Germline V lookup: CDR1 MNHNY, CDR2 SVGAGI (reference sequence). This CDR3 has 15 residues. The V end was cut by 6 bases, the J end by 1 base, with 15 bases between. This CDR3 is CASSLDRGINYGYTF. In DNA form, the CDR3 reads TGTGCCAGCAGCCTGGATAGGGGAATTAACTATGGCTACACCTTC.

V and J are TRBV27 and TRBJ1-1; D is undetermined. Germline V gene lookup returns CDR1 MNHEY and CDR2 SMNVEV (reference sequence). The germline V and J ends were trimmed by 7 bases and 4 bases, with 10 bases remaining between them. This CDR3 has 12 residues. DNA of the CDR3: TGTGCCAGCACATCCCTTGGCACTGAAGCTTTCTTT. Amino acids: CASTSLGTEAFF.